The present T cell receptor (beta chain) was sequenced within a study of Ad26.COV2.S vaccination and SARS-CoV-2 variants. Assay: immunoSEQ multiplex PCR; the TCRdb copy retains only in-frame clones and omits some. The sample holds roughly 100,000 clones, 60% to 85% seen once. CDR1 SGHAT and CDR2 FQNNGV come from the germline V gene. Trimming shortened V by 0 bases and J by 4 bases, and 10 bases separated the two germline ends. The length of the CDR3 is 14 residues. This specimen consisted of peripheral blood, obtained after recovery from COVID-19. This chain uses TRBV11-2 with TRBJ2-7; possibly TRBD1 for D (6 bases). The TCR was taken from a human donor who had recovered from COVID-19. The CDR3 DNA follows: TGTGCCAGCAGCTTAGACAGGGGCTCTTACGAGCAGTACTTC. This translates into CASSLDRGSYEQYF.